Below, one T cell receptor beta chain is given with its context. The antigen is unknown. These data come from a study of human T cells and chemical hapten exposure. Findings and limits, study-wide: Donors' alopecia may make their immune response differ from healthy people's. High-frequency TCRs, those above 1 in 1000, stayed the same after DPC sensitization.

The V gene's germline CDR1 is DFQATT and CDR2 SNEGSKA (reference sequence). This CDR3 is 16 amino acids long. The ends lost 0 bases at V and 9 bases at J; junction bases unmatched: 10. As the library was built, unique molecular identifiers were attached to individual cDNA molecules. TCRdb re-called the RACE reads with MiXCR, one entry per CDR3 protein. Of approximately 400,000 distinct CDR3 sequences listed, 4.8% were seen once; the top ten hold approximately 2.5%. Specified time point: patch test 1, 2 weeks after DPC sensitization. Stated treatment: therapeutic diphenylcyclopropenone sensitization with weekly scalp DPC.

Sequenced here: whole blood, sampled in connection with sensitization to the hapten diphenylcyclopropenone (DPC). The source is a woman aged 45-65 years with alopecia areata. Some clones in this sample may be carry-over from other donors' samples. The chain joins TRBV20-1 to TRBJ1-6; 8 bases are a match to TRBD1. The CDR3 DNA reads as TGCAGTGCTAGAGATCCCACAGGGGGAAGTTTTTCACCCCTCCACTTT. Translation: CSARDPTGGSFSPLHF.